Below, one T cell receptor beta chain is given with its context. Original processing notes: Reference gene primer amplification gave estimated nucleated cell counts. The table came from immunoSEQ multiplex PCR; TCRdb's copy has only in-frame clones and leaves some out. For V, J and clone size, that table is used; D and trimming come from the DNA. The table includes 40,000 to 50,000 clones, around four fifths detected once. Germline V gives CDR1 MDHEN, CDR2 SYDVKM. This CDR3 region has 15 residues. Trimming cost V 8 bases and J 0 bases, with 14 bases left between them. These data belong to a study of blood T cell repertoires in COVID-19. Whole-study context: Samples of COVID-19 (acute and convalescent) were obtained from the United States, Italy and Spain. PBMCs, B-cell-depleted T cells, or T cells were the source of the cDNA or gDNA that made up the material.

Sequencing was performed on peripheral blood. The V and J genes are TRBV28 and TRBJ1-5; D call uncertain. The sequence came from a man in his fifties with active COVID-19. The CDR3 spells CASAPSGVSNQPQHF. The CDR3, as DNA: TGTGCCAGCGCCCCAAGCGGCGTTAGCAATCAGCCCCAGCATTTT.